These T cell receptor beta chains were read from a single sample in a study of T cells in Graves' hyperthyroidism and ophthalmopathy. TCRdb independently ran MiXCR on the multiplex PCR reads; one entry per CDR3 protein. The data show around 270,000 distinct CDR3 sequences, around 19% seen once. The sequenced material came from blood. The source of these receptors is a man aged 45-60 years with Graves' ophthalmopathy. CDR3s include the opening cysteine and the closing phenylalanine or tryptophan. The D gene is left open where the match is weak. Size is stated for part of the rows, as once, few or many counts, or as a class when the clone is expanded.

TRBV13,-,many,TRBJ2-1,CASSLAIGTYNEQFF,TGTGCCAGCAGCTTAGCGATAGGGACCTACAATGAGCAGTTCTTC
TRBV3-1,TRBD2,many,TRBJ2-1,CASSPQTVASGSSYNEQFF,TGTGCCAGCAGCCCACAAACAGTGGCTAGCGGGAGCTCCTACAATGAGCAGTTCTTC
TRBV14,TRBD1,many,TRBJ1-2,CASSHGGQRYYTF,TGTGCCAGCAGCCATGGGGGACAGAGGTACTACACCTTC
TRBV12-3/TRBV12-4,TRBD2,many,TRBJ2-3,CASSATSGSDTQYF,TGTGCCAGCAGCGCGACTAGCGGGAGCGATACGCAGTATTTT
TRBV6-1,TRBD1,many,TRBJ1-5,CAAGGDVSNQPQHF,TGTGCAGCAGGGGGGGACGTTAGCAATCAGCCCCAGCATTTT
TRBV5-4,TRBD1,-,TRBJ1-2,CASSPGTGELLYGYTF,TGTGCCAGCAGTCCCGGGACAGGGGAGCTCCTCTATGGCTACACCTTC
TRBV30,-,few,TRBJ2-7,CAFRGHPTYEQYF,TGTGCCTTTCGTGGCCACCCCACCTACGAGCAGTACTTC
TRBV14,-,many,TRBJ2-7,CASSPAGHRDSEQYF,TGTGCCAGCAGCCCCGCCGGACATAGGGACTCCGAGCAGTACTTC
TRBV6-1,-,few,TRBJ1-1,CASGGTVDTEAFF,TGTGCCAGCGGCGGGACTGTGGACACTGAAGCTTTCTTT
TRBV5-1,-,-,TRBJ2-4,CASSLGLEGNIQYF,TGCGCCAGCAGCTTGGGTCTAGAAGGAAACATTCAGTACTTC
TRBV7-9,TRBD2,few,TRBJ2-7,CASSQLGGVVYEQYF,TGTGCCAGCAGCCAACTTGGGGGGGTTGTCTACGAGCAGTACTTC
TRBV11-2,TRBD2,many,TRBJ2-2,CASSLSGGYTGELFF,TGTGCCAGCAGCTTGTCCGGGGGGTACACCGGGGAGCTGTTTTTT
TRBV3-1,TRBD2,many,TRBJ2-3,CASSPLAGGYTQYF,TGTGCCAGCAGCCCCCTAGCGGGAGGGTATACGCAGTATTTT
TRBV9,TRBD1,few,TRBJ1-4,CASSVEGARPEKLFF,TGTGCCAGCAGCGTAGAGGGGGCCAGACCTGAAAAACTGTTTTTT
TRBV2,-,-,TRBJ2-1,CASSPGAGAYNEQFF,TGTGCCAGCAGTCCCGGGGCAGGGGCCTACAATGAGCAGTTCTTC
TRBV27,-,-,TRBJ1-1,CASSLPELGTEAFF,TGTGCCAGCAGTTTACCGGAGTTAGGGACTGAAGCTTTCTTT
TRBV7-9,-,-,TRBJ1-3,CASSLALRTEGNTIYF,TGTGCCAGCAGCTTAGCGCTTCGGACAGAGGGAAACACCATATATTTT
TRBV2,-,many,TRBJ2-5,CASSVGQEGETQYF,TGTGCCAGCAGTGTAGGACAGGAGGGAGAGACCCAGTACTTC
TRBV9,-,few,TRBJ1-3,CASSVGISGNTIYF,TGTGCCAGCAGCGTAGGGATCTCTGGAAACACCATATATTTT
TRBV6-1,-,-,TRBJ2-1,CASSGTMMDEQFF,TGTGCCAGCAGTGGGACCATGATGGATGAGCAGTTCTTC
TRBV4-2,TRBD2,-,TRBJ2-5,CASSQPTSGRAGETQYF,TGTGCCAGCAGCCAGCCGACTAGCGGGAGGGCGGGGGAGACCCAGTACTTC
TRBV28,-,-,TRBJ2-3,CASSSYRATDTQYF,TGTGCCAGCAGTTCTTATCGAGCCACAGATACGCAGTATTTT
TRBV28,TRBD1,many,TRBJ1-1,CASRTLGQKAFF,TGTGCCAGCAGAACACTGGGACAGAAAGCTTTCTTT
TRBV5-5,-,many,TRBJ1-1,CASSLTVPSTEAFF,TGTGCCAGCAGCTTGACAGTTCCCTCCACTGAAGCTTTCTTT
TRBV30,-,many,TRBJ2-5,CAWTWGARETQYF,TGTGCCTGGACGTGGGGGGCGAGAGAGACCCAGTACTTC
TRBV24-1,TRBD2,few,TRBJ2-1,CATSAGLAGAVEQFF,TGTGCCACCAGTGCCGGGCTAGCGGGAGCGGTTGAGCAGTTCTTC
TRBV20-1,TRBD2,few,TRBJ2-3,CSARASSGRRSSTDTQYF,TGCAGTGCTAGGGCGTCTAGCGGGAGGCGATCTAGCACAGATACGCAGTATTTT
TRBV7-2,-,many,TRBJ2-2,CASKLGANTGELFF,TGTGCCAGTAAGCTAGGAGCGAACACCGGGGAGCTGTTTTTT
TRBV7-3,TRBD1,-,TRBJ2-2,CASSQPSRDRDTGELFF,TGTGCCAGCAGCCAACCCTCCCGGGACAGGGATACCGGGGAGCTGTTTTTT
TRBV2,-,many,TRBJ2-7,CASSTNWGYEQYF,TGTGCCAGCAGCACGAATTGGGGGTACGAGCAGTACTTC
TRBV20-1,TRBD1,-,TRBJ2-7,CSAHSGTGGYEQYF,TGCAGTGCTCACTCCGGGACAGGGGGTTACGAGCAGTACTTC
TRBV11-2,TRBD1,many,TRBJ1-2,CASSTTGQAYGYTF,TGTGCCAGCAGCACCACGGGACAGGCGTATGGCTACACCTTC
TRBV27,TRBD2,many,TRBJ2-1,CASSPRLAGGIGNEQFF,TGTGCCAGCAGTCCGCGACTAGCGGGAGGGATTGGTAATGAGCAGTTCTTC
TRBV9,TRBD2,-,TRBJ2-3,CASSASGTRSTDTQYF,TGTGCCAGCAGCGCGAGTGGGACTAGAAGCACAGATACGCAGTATTTT
TRBV20-1,TRBD1,-,TRBJ2-5,CSAPTGTGETQYF,TGCAGTGCCCCGACGGGGACAGGAGAGACCCAGTACTTC